The following is a T cell receptor (beta chain) sequence with its context. This specimen comes from a study of T cells expressing NK-cell markers. Germline V lookup: CDR1 MNHEY, CDR2 SVGAGI. The CDR3 covers 19 residues. TCRdb reprocessed the 5' RACE reads, with one entry per CDR3 protein and no DNA. The sample has over 150,000 distinct CDR3 sequences. Sequenced: blood T cells: a sorted CD56 or NKG2C T cell subset, CD4+ or CD8+ T cells, or bulk PBMC T cells (not recorded which). This TCR came from a man between 18 and 69 years old in good health. The gene calls are TRBV6-5 and TRBJ2-5; the TCRdb call, TRBD2, lacks DNA for checking. The CDR3 is CASSYTIRTSGGHGETQYF.